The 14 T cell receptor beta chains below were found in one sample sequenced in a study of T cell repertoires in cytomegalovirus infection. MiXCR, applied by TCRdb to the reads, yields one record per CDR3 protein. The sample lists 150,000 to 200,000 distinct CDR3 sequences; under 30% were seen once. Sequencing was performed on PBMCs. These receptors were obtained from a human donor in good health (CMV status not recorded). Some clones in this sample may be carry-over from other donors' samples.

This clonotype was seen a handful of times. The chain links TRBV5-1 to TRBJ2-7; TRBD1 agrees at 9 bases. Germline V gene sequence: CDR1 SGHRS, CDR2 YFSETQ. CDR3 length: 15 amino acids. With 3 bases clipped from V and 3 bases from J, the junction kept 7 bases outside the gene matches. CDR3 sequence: CASSSGQGKDYEQYF. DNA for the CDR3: TGCGCCAGCAGCTCCGGACAGGGGAAAGACTACGAGCAGTACTTC.

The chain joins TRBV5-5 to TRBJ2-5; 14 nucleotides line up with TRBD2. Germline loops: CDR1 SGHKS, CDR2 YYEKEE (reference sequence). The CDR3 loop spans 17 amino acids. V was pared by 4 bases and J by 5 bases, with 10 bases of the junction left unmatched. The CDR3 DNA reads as TGTGCCAGCAGCCTGGGACTAGCGGGGGCCCGTGTGGAGACCCAGTACTTC. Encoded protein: CASSLGLAGARVETQYF.

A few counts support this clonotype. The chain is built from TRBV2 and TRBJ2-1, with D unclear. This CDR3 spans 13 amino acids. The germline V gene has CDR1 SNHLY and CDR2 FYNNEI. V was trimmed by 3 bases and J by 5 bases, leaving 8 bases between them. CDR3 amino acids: CASSDRWDNEQFF. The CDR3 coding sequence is TGTGCCAGCAGTGATCGCTGGGACAATGAGCAGTTCTTC.

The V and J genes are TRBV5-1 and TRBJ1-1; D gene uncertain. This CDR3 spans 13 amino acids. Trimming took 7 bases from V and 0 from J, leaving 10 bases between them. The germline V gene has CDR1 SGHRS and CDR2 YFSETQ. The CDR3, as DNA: TGCGCCAGCGGACGAGCAGTGAACACTGAAGCTTTCTTT. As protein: CASGRAVNTEAFF.

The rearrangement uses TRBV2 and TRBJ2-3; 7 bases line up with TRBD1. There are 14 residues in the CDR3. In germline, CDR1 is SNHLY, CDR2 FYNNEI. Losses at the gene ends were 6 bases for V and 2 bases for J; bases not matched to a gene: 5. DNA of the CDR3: TGTGCCAGCAGGATGACAGGGTTCACAGATACGCAGTATTTT. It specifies CASRMTGFTDTQYF.

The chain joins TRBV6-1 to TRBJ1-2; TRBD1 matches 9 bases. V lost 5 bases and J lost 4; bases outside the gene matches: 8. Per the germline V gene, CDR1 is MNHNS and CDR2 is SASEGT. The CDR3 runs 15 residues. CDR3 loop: CASSPNRGRGYGYTF. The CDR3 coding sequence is TGTGCCAGCAGTCCAAACAGGGGGCGCGGCTATGGCTACACCTTC.

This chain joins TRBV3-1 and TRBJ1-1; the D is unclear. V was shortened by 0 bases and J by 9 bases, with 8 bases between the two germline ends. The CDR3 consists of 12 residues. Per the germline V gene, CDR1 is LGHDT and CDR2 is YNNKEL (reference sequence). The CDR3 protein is CASSQENNKAFF. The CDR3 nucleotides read TGTGCCAGCAGCCAAGAGAATAATAAAGCTTTCTTT.

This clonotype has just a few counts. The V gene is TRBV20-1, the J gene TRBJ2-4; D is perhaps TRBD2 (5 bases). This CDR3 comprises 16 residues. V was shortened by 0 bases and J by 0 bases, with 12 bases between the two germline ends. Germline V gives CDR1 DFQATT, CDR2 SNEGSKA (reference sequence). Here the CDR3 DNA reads TGCAGTGCTAGAGATCGGGGAAATATAGCCAAAAACATTCAGTACTTC. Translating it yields CSARDRGNIAKNIQYF.

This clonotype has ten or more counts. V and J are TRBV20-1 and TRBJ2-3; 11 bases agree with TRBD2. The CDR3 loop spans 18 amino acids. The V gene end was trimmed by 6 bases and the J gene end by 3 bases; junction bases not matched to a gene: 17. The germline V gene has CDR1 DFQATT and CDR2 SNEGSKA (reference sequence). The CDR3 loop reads CSAEGELAGAFPTDTQYF. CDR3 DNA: TGCAGTGCCGAAGGGGAACTAGCGGGGGCCTTCCCAACAGATACGCAGTATTTT.

CDR3: CASSLYGQGGYNEQFF. The CDR3 DNA is TGTGCCAGCAGCTTATACGGACAGGGGGGCTACAATGAGCAGTTCTTC. V gene TRBV7-8 combines with J gene TRBJ2-1; 10 bases line up with TRBD1. V shed 2 bases, J shed 3 bases, and the junction held 4 bases outside the gene matches. The germline V gene has CDR1 SGHVS and CDR2 FQNEAQ. CDR3 length equals 16 residues.

The CDR3, as DNA: TGTGCCAGCGGTAGGGAGGGGGGGCTAACGCAGTATTTT. Protein sequence: CASGREGGLTQYF. The V call is TRBV2, the J call TRBJ2-3, with D maybe TRBD2 (7 bases). The CDR3 sequence is 13 residues long. Trimming shortened V by 8 bases and J by 9 bases, and 18 bases separated the two germline ends. Germline CDR1 and CDR2: SNHLY and FYNNEI. The variable domain in full, with the rest retrieved from reference TRBV2 and TRBJ2-3, is EPEVTQTPSHQVTQMGQEVILRCVPISNHLYFYWYRQILGQKVEFLVSFYNNEISEKSEIFDDQFSVERPDGSNFTLKIRSTKLEDSAMYFCASGREGGLTQYFGPGTRLTVL.

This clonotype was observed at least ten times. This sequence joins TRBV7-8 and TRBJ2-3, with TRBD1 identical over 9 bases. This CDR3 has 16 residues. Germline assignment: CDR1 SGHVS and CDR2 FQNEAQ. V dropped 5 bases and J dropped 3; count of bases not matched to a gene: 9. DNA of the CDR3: TGTGCCAGCAGCCCGAGGGACAGGGAAGGAACAGATACGCAGTATTTT. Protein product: CASSPRDREGTDTQYF.

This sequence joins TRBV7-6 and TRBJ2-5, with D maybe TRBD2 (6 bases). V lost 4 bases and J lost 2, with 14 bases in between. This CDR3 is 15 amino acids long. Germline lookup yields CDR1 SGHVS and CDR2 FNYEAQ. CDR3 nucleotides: TGTGCCAGCAGCTCGCGAGGGACTCTTCAAGAGACCCAGTACTTC. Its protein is CASSSRGTLQETQYF.

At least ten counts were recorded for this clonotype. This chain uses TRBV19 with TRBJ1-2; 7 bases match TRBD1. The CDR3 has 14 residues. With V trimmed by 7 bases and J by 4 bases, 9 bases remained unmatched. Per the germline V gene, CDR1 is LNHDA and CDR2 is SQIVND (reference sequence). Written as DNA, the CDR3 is TGTGCCAGTACCCCGGGACAGTTAAGCTATGGCTACACCTTC. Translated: CASTPGQLSYGYTF.